These T cell receptor beta chains were read from a single sample in a study of shared clonotypes between healthy human individuals. Using immunoSEQ multiplex PCR, the repertoire was profiled, and TCRdb retains in-frame clones only, with some absent. The sample has some 500,000 clones, almost 97% seen once. The sample comprised naive CD4+ T cells sorted from blood. These receptors were collected from a woman aged 25 to 39 in good health. Each CDR3 is given with its conserved first and last residue. The order of the fields is J gene, clone size, V gene, D gene, CDR3 DNA, CDR3 protein. The D gene is left open where the match is weak. Rows may omit the clone size; those that give it use once, few, many or a size class.

TRBJ1-3 | once | TRBV10-2 | TRBD1 | TGCGCCAGCAGGGCGAGACAGGGGTCTGGAAACACCATATATTTT | CASRARQGSGNTIYF
TRBJ2-1 | NA | TRBV7-9 | NA | TGTGCCAGCAGCCTAACCCCGGGACACAAAGTCTACAATGAGCAGTTCTTC | CASSLTPGHKVYNEQFF
TRBJ2-1 | NA | TRBV7-9 | TRBD1 | TGTGCCAGCAGCACAGGGGGTTACAATGAGCAGTTCTTC | CASSTGGYNEQFF
TRBJ1-5 | NA | TRBV15 | TRBD1 | TGTGCCACCAGCAGACGTTACAGGGGTTCCAATCAGCCCCAGCATTTT | CATSRRYRGSNQPQHF
TRBJ2-5 | once | TRBV18 | NA | TGTGCCAGCTCACCACGGGCCGGACGAGAGGAGACCCAGTACTTC | CASSPRAGREETQYF
TRBJ2-7 | NA | TRBV28 | NA | TGTGCCAGCAGTGAAGACGACCTCTACGAGCAGTACTTC | CASSEDDLYEQYF
TRBJ2-7 | NA | TRBV28 | TRBD1 | TGTGCCAGTTTATCTGGGACAGGGAGCTACGAGCAGTACTTC | CASLSGTGSYEQYF
TRBJ1-1 | NA | TRBV2 | NA | TGTGCCAGCAGGGGTGGGGGCACTGAAGCTTTCTTT | CASRGGGTEAFF
TRBJ2-1 | NA | TRBV10-1 | NA | TGCGCCAGCAGTGAATCGACGAACCTCTACAATGAGCAGTTCTTC | CASSESTNLYNEQFF
TRBJ1-5 | NA | TRBV7-9 | NA | TGTGCCAGCAGCTTAGGGTCAGAGGGTACGGGTCAGCCCCAGCATTTT | CASSLGSEGTGQPQHF
TRBJ1-1 | NA | TRBV20-1 | NA | TGCAGTGCTAGAGTATACACTGAAGCTTTCTTT | CSARVYTEAFF
TRBJ2-7 | NA | TRBV28 | NA | TGTGCCAGCAGTTTTCGTGTCAAATACGAGCAGTACTTC | CASSFRVKYEQYF
TRBJ1-4 | NA | TRBV27 | NA | TGTGCCAGCCAGGGACGGCCCTCTGAAAAACTGTTTTTT | CASQGRPSEKLFF